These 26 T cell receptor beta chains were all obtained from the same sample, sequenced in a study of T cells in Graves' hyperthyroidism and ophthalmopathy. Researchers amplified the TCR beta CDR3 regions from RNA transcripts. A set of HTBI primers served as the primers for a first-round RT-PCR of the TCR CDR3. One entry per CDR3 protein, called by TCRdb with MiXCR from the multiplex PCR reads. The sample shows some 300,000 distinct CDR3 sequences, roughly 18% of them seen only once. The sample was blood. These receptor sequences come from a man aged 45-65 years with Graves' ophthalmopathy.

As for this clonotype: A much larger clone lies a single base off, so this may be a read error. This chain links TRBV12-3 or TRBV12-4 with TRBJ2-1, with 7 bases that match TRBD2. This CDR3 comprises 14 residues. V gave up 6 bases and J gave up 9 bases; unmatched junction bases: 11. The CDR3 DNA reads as TGTGCCAGCAGCCCCTCCCGCTTAGCGGGTGAGCAGTTCTTC. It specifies CASSPSRLAGEQFF.

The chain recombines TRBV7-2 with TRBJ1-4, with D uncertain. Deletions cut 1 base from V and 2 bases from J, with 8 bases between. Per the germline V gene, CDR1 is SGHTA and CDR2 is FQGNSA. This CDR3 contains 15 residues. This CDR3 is CASSLDGRTNEKLFF. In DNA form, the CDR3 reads TGTGCCAGCAGCTTAGATGGTAGGACTAATGAAAAACTGTTTTTT.

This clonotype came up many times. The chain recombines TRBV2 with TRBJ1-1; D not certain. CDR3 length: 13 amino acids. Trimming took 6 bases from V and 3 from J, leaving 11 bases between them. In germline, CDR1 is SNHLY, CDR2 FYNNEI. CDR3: CASSGELYTEAFF. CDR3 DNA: TGTGCCAGCAGCGGGGAGTTGTACACTGAAGCTTTCTTT.

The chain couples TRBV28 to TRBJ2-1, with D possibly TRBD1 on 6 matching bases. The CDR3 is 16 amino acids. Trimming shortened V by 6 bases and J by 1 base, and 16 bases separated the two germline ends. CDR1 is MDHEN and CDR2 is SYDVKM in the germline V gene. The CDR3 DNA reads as TGTGCCAGCAGATTTTACAGGGAAAGGTCCTACAATGAGCAGTTCTTC. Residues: CASRFYRERSYNEQFF. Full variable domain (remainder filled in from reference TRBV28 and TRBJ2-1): DVKVTQSSRYLVKRTGEKVFLECVQDMDHENMFWYRQDPGLGLRLIYFSYDVKMKEKGDIPEGYSVSREKKERFSLILESASTNQTSMYLCASRFYRERSYNEQFFGPGTRLTVL.

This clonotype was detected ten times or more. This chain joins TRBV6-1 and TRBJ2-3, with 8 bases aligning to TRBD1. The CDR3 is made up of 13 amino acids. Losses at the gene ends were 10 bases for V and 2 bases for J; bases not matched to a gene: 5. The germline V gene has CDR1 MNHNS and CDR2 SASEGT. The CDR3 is CATGTGYTDTQYF. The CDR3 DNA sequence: TGTGCCACCGGGACAGGTTACACAGATACGCAGTATTTT.

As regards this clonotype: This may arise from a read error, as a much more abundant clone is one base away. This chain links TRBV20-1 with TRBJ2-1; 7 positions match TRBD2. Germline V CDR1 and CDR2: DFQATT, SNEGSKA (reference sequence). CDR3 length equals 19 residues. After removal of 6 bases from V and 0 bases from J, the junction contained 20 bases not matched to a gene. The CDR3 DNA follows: TGCAGTGCCGTGGTGGGACCAGCGGGAAGACGAAGCTCCTACAATGAGCAGTTCTTC. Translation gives CSAVVGPAGRRSSYNEQFF.

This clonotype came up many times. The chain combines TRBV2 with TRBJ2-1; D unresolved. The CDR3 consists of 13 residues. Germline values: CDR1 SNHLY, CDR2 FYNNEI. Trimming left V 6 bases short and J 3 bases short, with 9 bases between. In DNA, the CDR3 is TGTGCCAGCAGCAGGTCCAGCTACAATGAGCAGTTCTTC. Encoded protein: CASSRSSYNEQFF.

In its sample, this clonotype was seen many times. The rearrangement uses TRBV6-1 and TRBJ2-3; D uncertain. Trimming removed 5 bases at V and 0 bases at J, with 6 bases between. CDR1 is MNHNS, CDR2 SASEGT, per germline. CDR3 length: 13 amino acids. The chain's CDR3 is CASSSGSTDTQYF. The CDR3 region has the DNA TGTGCCAGCAGTTCCGGTAGCACAGATACGCAGTATTTT.

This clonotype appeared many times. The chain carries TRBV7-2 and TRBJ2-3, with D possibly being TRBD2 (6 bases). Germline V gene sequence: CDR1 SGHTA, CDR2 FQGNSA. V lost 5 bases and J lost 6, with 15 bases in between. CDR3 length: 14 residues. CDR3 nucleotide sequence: TGTGCCAGCAGCCGACCTCGCCGGGGGGATACGCAGTATTTT. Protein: CASSRPRRGDTQYF.

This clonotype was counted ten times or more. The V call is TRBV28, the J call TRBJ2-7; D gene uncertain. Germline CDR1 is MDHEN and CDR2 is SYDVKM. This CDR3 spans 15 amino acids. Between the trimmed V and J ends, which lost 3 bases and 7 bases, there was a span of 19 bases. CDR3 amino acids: CASSFGGPPRWEQYF. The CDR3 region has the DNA TGTGCCAGCAGTTTTGGTGGGCCCCCTCGCTGGGAGCAGTACTTC.

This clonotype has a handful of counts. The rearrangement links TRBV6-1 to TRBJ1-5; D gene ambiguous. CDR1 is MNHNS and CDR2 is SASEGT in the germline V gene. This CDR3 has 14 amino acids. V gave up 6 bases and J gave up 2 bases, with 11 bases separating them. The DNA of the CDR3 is TGTGCCAGCAGCCCCTGGGTTGGCAATCAGCCCCAGCATTTT. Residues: CASSPWVGNQPQHF.

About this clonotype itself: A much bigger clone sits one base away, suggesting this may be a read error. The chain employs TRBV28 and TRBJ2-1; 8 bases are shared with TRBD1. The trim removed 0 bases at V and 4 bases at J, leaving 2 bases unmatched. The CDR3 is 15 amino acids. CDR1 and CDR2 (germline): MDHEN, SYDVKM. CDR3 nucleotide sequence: TGTGCCAGCAGTTTATGTAGGACAGGGTACAATGAGCAGTTCTTC. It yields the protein CASSLCRTGYNEQFF.

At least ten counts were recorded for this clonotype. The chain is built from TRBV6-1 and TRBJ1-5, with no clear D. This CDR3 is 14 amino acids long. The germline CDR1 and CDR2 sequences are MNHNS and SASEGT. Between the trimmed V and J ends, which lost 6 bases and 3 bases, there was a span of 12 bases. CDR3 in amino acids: CASSRAQFNQPQHF. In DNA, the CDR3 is TGTGCCAGCAGCCGGGCCCAGTTCAATCAGCCCCAGCATTTT.

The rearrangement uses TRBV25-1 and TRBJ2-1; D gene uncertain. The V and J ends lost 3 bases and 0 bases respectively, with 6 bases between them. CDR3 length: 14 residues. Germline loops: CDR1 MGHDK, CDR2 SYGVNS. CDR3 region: CASSEIGSYNEQFF. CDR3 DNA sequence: TGTGCCAGCAGTGAGATCGGCTCCTACAATGAGCAGTTCTTC.

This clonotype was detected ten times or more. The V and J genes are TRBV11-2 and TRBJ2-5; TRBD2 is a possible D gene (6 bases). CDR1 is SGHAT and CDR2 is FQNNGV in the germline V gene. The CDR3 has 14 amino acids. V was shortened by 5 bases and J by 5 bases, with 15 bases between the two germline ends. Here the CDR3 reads CASSPLEGRETQYF. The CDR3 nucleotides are TGTGCCAGCAGCCCTCTGGAGGGAAGGGAGACCCAGTACTTC.

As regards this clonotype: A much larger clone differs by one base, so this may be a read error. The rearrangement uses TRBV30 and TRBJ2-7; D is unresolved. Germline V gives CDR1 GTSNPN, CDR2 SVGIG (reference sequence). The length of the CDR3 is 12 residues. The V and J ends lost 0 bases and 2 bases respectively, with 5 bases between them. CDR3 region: CAWSVPPYEQYF. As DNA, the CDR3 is TGTGCCTGGAGTGTTCCCCCCTACGAGCAGTACTTC.

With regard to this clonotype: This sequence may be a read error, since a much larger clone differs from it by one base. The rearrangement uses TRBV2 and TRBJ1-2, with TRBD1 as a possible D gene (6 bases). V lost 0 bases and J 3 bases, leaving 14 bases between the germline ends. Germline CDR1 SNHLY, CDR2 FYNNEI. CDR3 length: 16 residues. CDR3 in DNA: TGTGCCAGCAGTGAAGCTCACGGGGGCGCCGACTATGGCTACACCTTC. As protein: CASSEAHGGADYGYTF.

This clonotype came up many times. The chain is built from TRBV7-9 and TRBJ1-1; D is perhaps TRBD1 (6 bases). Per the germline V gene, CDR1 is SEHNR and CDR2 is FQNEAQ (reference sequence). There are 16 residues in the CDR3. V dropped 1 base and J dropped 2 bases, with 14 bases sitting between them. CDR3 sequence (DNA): TGTGCCAGCAGCTTAGACACGCCGGGACATAACACTGAAGCTTTCTTT. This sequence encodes CASSLDTPGHNTEAFF.

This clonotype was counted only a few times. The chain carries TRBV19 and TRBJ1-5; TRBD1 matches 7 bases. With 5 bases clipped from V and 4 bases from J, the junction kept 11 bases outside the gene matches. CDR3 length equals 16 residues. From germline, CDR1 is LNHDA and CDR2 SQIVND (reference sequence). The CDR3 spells CASSPGRDRPNQPQHF. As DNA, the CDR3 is TGTGCCAGTAGTCCCGGCCGGGACAGACCTAATCAGCCCCAGCATTTT. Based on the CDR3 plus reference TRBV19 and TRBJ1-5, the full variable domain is DGGITQSPKYLFRKEGQNVTLSCEQNLNHDAMYWYRQDPGQGLRLIYYSQIVNDFQKGDIAEGYSVSREKKESFPLTVTSAQKNPTAFYLCASSPGRDRPNQPQHFGDGTRLSIL.

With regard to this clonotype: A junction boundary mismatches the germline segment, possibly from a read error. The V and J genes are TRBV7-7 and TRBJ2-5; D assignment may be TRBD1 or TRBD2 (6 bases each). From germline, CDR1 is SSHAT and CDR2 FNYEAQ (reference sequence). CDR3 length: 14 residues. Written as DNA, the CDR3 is TGTGCTAGCAGCTTGGACGGGGGCGCCGGGACCCAGTACTTC. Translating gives CASSLDGGAGTQYF.

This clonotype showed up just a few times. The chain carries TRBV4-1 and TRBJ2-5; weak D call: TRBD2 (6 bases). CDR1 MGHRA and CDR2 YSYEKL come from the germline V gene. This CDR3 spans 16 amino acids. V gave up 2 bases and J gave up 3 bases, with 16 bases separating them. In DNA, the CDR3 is TGCGCCAGCAGCCAATCTATCGGGAGTTTGGAAGAGACCCAGTACTTC. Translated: CASSQSIGSLEETQYF.

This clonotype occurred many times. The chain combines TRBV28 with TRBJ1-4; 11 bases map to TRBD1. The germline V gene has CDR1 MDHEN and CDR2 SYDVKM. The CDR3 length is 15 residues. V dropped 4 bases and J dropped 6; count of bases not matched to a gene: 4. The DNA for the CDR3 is TGTGCCAGCAGTTCGCCGGGACAGGGGGATGAAAAACTGTTTTTT. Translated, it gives CASSSPGQGDEKLFF.

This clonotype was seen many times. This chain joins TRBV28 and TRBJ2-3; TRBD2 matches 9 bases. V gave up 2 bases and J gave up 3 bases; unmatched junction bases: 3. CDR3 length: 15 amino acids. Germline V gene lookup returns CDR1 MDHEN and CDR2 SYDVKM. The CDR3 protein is CASSLAGGFTDTQYF. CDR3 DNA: TGTGCCAGCAGTTTAGCGGGAGGGTTTACAGATACGCAGTATTTT.

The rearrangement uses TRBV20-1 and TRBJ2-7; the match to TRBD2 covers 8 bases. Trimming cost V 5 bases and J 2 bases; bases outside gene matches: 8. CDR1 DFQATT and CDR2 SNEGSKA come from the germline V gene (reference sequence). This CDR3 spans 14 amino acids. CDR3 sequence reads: CSAHPTGGPYEQYF. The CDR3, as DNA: TGCAGTGCTCATCCCACGGGAGGGCCCTACGAGCAGTACTTC.

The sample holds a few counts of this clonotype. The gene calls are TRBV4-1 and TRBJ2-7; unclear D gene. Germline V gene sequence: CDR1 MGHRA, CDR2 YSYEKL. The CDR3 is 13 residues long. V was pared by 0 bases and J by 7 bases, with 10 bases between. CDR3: CASSQDLSQEQYF. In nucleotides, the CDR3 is TGCGCCAGCAGCCAAGATCTCTCTCAGGAGCAGTACTTC.

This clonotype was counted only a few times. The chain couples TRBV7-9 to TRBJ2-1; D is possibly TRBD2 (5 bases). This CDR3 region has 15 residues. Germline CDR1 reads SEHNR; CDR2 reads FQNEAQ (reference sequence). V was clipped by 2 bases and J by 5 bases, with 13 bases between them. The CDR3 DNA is TGTGCCAGCAGCTTATCGCCAGACGGGAACAATGAGCAGTTCTTC. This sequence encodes CASSLSPDGNNEQFF.